A single TCR beta chain is shown here with its context. TCRdb processed the PCR reads anew with MiXCR; each CDR3 protein has one entry. This table has more than 10,000 distinct CDR3 sequences, less than 55% appearing once. The source of the sample is a study of tumor-infiltrating lymphocytes in oesophageal squamous cell carcinoma. J was trimmed by 7 bases and V by 6 bases; bases with no gene match: 13. Germline loops: CDR1 MNHNY, CDR2 SVGAGI (reference sequence). The CDR3 extends over 16 amino acids. This clonotype originated in a male donor with esophageal squamous cell carcinoma. The sequenced sample consisted of normal esophageal tissue next to the tumor. The gene calls are TRBV6-6 and TRBJ2-3; 10 nucleotides line up with TRBD1. The CDR3 coding sequence is TGTGCCAGCAGCCCCTCGGCGGACAGGGGGTCATATACGCAGTATTTT. Translated, it gives CASSPSADRGSYTQYF.